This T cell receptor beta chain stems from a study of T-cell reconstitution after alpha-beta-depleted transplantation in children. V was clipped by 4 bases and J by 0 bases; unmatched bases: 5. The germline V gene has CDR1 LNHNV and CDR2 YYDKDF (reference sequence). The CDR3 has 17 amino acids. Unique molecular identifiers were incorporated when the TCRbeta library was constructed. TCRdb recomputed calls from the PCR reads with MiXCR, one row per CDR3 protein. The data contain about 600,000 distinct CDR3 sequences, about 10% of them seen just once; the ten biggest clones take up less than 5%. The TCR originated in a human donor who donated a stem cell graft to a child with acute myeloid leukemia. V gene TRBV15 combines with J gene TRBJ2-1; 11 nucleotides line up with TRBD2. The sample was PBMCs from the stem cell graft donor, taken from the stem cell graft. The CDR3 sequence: CATSKRLAGYSYNEQFF. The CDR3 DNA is TGTGCCACCAGCAAAAGACTAGCGGGGTACTCCTACAATGAGCAGTTCTTC.